Listed below are T cell receptor beta chains from one sample, sequenced in a study of T cell responses to AZD1222 COVID-19 vaccine. Profiled with immunoSEQ multiplex PCR; TCRdb holds only in-frame clones, not every one. The table includes some 150,000 clones, 85% to 95% detected once. The input for sequencing was peripheral blood, taken on day 0 of AZD1222 vaccination. These receptors were taken from an adult in good health. CDR3s include the opening cysteine and the closing phenylalanine or tryptophan. The D gene is left open where the match is weak. The size entry is marked missing in some rows and otherwise reads once, few, many or a size class.

V	J	size	D	CDR3	DNA
TRBV9	TRBJ1-1	-	-	CASSVEGGLFTEAFF	TGTGCCAGCAGCGTAGAAGGGGGATTGTTCACTGAAGCTTTCTTT
TRBV11-2	TRBJ1-2	-	-	CATIINYGYTF	TGTGCCACTATCATTAACTATGGCTACACCTTC
TRBV5-1	TRBJ1-3	-	-	CASSLAGLGNTIYF	TGCGCCAGCAGCTTGGCGGGGCTTGGAAACACCATATATTTT
TRBV5-5	TRBJ2-3	-	-	CASSLAQGDTQYF	TGTGCCAGCAGCTTGGCCCAGGGTGATACGCAGTATTTT
TRBV29-1	TRBJ1-2	-	-	CSVVDITDSNYGYTF	TGCAGCGTTGTGGACATTACAGACAGTAACTATGGCTACACCTTC
TRBV9	TRBJ1-1	-	-	CASSARQANTEAFF	TGTGCCAGCAGCGCCCGACAAGCGAACACTGAAGCTTTCTTT
TRBV3-1/TRBV3-2	TRBJ2-3	-	-	CASSHPTFTDTQYF	TGTGCCAGCAGCCACCCTACCTTCACAGATACGCAGTATTTT
TRBV28	TRBJ2-3	-	TRBD2	CASSLWGGSTDTQYF	TGTGCCAGCAGTTTATGGGGGGGGAGCACAGATACGCAGTATTTT
TRBV7-9	TRBJ1-5	-	-	CASSLVWGQPQHF	TGTGCCAGCAGCTTAGTCTGGGGGCAGCCCCAGCATTTT
TRBV5-4	TRBJ1-3	-	-	CASSFGAGAGNTIYF	TGTGCCAGCAGCTTCGGGGCAGGGGCTGGAAACACCATATATTTT
TRBV5-6	TRBJ1-3	-	-	CASSLVTDSGNTIYF	TGTGCCAGCAGCTTGGTGACTGACTCTGGAAACACCATATATTTT
TRBV25-1	TRBJ1-4	-	-	CASSEYAGATNEKLFF	TGTGCCAGCAGTGAATACGCGGGGGCAACTAATGAAAAACTGTTTTTT
TRBV5-1	TRBJ1-1	few	-	CASSLGVNTEAFF	TGCGCCAGCAGCTTGGGGGTGAACACTGAAGCTTTCTTT
TRBV27	TRBJ2-6	once	-	CASSGWRDWSGANVLTF	TGTGCCAGCAGCGGGTGGCGGGATTGGTCTGGGGCCAACGTCCTGACTTTC
TRBV6-6	TRBJ2-2	-	-	CASSLPGATGELFF	TGTGCCAGCAGCCTCCCGGGGGCTACCGGGGAGCTGTTTTTT
TRBV19	TRBJ1-1	-	-	CASRWATEAFF	TGTGCCAGTAGGTGGGCCACTGAAGCTTTCTTT
TRBV29-1	TRBJ2-7	-	-	CSVEGVGGEQYF	TGCAGCGTTGAAGGGGTTGGTGGCGAGCAGTACTTC
TRBV12-5	TRBJ2-1	-	TRBD1	CASGLEGAHEQFF	TGTGCTAGTGGTTTGGAGGGGGCTCATGAGCAGTTCTTC
TRBV5-4	TRBJ1-6	-	-	CASSLTTYNSPLHF	TGTGCCAGCAGCTTGACCACCTATAATTCACCCCTCCACTTT
TRBV2	TRBJ2-7	-	TRBD2	CASSGTSGRTPYEQYF	TGTGCCAGCAGCGGGACTAGCGGTAGGACTCCCTACGAGCAGTACTTC
TRBV11-2	TRBJ2-7	few	TRBD1	CASSLLGQGYYEQYF	TGTGCCAGCAGCTTATTAGGACAGGGGTACTACGAGCAGTACTTC
TRBV10-1	TRBJ1-6	-	TRBD1	CASSSGTDNSPLHF	TGCGCCAGCAGCTCCGGGACAGATAATTCACCCCTCCACTTT
TRBV28	TRBJ1-2	-	TRBD1	CASSSVPGQGSGGYTF	TGTGCCAGCAGTTCAGTCCCGGGACAGGGTTCGGGTGGCTACACCTTC
TRBV4-2	TRBJ2-1	-	TRBD2	CASSQLAGEDNEQFF	TGTGCCAGCAGCCAATTAGCGGGAGAAGACAATGAGCAGTTCTTC
TRBV11-2	TRBJ1-1	-	-	CASSLFNLNTEAFF	TGTGCCAGCAGCTTATTTAACCTGAACACTGAAGCTTTCTTT
TRBV7-2	TRBJ1-3	-	-	CASSSGPGFTIYF	TGTGCCAGCAGCTCGGGACCAGGGTTCACCATATATTTT
TRBV5-6	TRBJ2-3	-	-	CASTLGSRANTDTQYF	TGTGCCAGCACCCTAGGTTCTAGGGCAAACACAGATACGCAGTATTTT
TRBV30	TRBJ2-1	-	-	CAWGTYNEQFF	TGTGCCTGGGGGACCTACAATGAGCAGTTCTTC
TRBV19	TRBJ1-1	-	-	CASSLRRRNTEAFF	TGTGCCAGTAGTTTGCGACGGAGGAACACTGAAGCTTTCTTT
TRBV2	TRBJ2-4	-	-	CASSEAANIQYF	TGTGCCAGCAGTGAAGCGGCAAACATTCAGTACTTC
TRBV7-9	TRBJ2-7	-	TRBD1	CASSLAGRGQAEQYF	TGTGCCAGCAGCTTAGCTGGAAGGGGGCAAGCCGAGCAGTACTTC
TRBV2	TRBJ2-5	-	TRBD2	CATRLAGWAPQETQYF	TGTGCCACCCGACTAGCGGGGTGGGCCCCACAAGAGACCCAGTACTTC
TRBV6-5	TRBJ1-2	-	TRBD1	CASRNHRGGYGYTF	TGTGCCAGCAGGAATCACAGGGGTGGCTATGGCTACACCTTC
TRBV11-2	TRBJ1-2	few	-	CASSLKLDRPITF	TGTGCCAGCAGCTTAAAGCTCGACCGGCCGATTACCTTC
TRBV9	TRBJ2-1	-	-	CASSVAMGSYNEQFF	TGTGCCAGCAGCGTAGCTATGGGGAGCTACAATGAGCAGTTCTTC
TRBV5-4	TRBJ2-2	-	-	CASRLDNTGELFF	TGTGCCAGCAGGCTAGATAACACCGGGGAGCTGTTTTTT
TRBV5-1	TRBJ2-3	-	-	CASSLTGEADTQYF	TGCGCCAGCAGCTTGACGGGAGAGGCAGATACGCAGTATTTT
TRBV3-1/TRBV3-2	TRBJ2-7	-	-	CASRRLEEQYF	TGTGCCAGCAGAAGGCTCGAGGAGCAGTACTTC
TRBV9	TRBJ2-7	-	-	CASSSGLSYEQYF	TGTGCCAGCAGCTCGGGACTGTCCTACGAGCAGTACTTC
TRBV11-2	TRBJ1-1	-	-	CASSYHTEAFF	TGTGCCAGCAGCTACCACACTGAAGCTTTCTTT
TRBV25-1	TRBJ2-5	once	-	CASSEGGWETQYF	TGTGCCAGCAGTGAGGGGGGCTGGGAGACCCAGTACTTC